The 24 T cell receptor beta chains in this list originate from one sample, sequenced in a study of shared clonotypes between healthy human individuals. TCRdb's table, derived via immunoSEQ multiplex PCR, lists solely in-frame clones and lacks some. The table lists millions of clones, about 95% of them singletons. Cells designated naive CD8 were CD45RO-negative and were positively selected for CCR7, with terminally differentiated effector memory CD45RA+ cells excluded. The sequenced sample was naive CD8+ T cells sorted from blood. These receptors originate from a man aged 18 to 30 in good health.

This chain connects TRBV5-4 to TRBJ1-1; D is perhaps TRBD1 (5 bases). The V gene lost 3 bases and the J gene lost 5 bases, with 14 bases spanning the gap. Germline CDR1 SGHNT, CDR2 YYREEE (reference sequence). The CDR3 spans 14 residues. CDR3 sequence (DNA): TGTGCCAGCAGCTCCTTAGAAGAGGGGACTGAAGCTTTCTTT. Protein product: CASSSLEEGTEAFF.

This clone appeared once. A much larger clone differs by one base, so this may be a read error. The CDR3 sequence: CASSPSDEQYF. The CDR3 DNA reads TGTGCCAGCAGCCCCTCCGACGAGCAGTACTTC. The chain joins TRBV7-8 to TRBJ2-7; D uncertain. The germline gives CDR1 SGHVS, CDR2 FQNEAQ. CDR3 length equals 11 residues.

Written as DNA, the CDR3 is TGTGCCAGCAGTGAATGGGGACTAGCGGGGGCAGATACGCAGTATTTT. Encoded protein: CASSEWGLAGADTQYF. The genes are TRBV2 and TRBJ2-3; 14 nucleotides align to TRBD2. CDR3 length: 16 amino acids. Germline CDR1 is SNHLY and CDR2 is FYNNEI. The J segment lost 4 bases and the V segment lost 2 bases, leaving 2 bases of the junction unmatched.

This chain links TRBV7-6 with TRBJ2-5; no firm D call. CDR3 length: 14 residues. Trimming left V 6 bases short and J 1 base short, with 12 bases between. Germline V gene data show CDR1 as SGHVS and CDR2 as FNYEAQ. CDR3 nucleotide sequence: TGTGCCAGCAGGTCCACCGGTGCCCAAGAGACCCAGTACTTC. Translated: CASRSTGAQETQYF.

V gene TRBV6-5 combines with J gene TRBJ1-2; the D gene is possibly TRBD1 (5 bases). CDR3 length: 13 residues. Trimming cost V 4 bases and J 8 bases, with 14 bases left between them. Germline V gene lookup returns CDR1 MNHEY and CDR2 SVGAGI. The CDR3 spells CASSFRESWGYTF. CDR3 DNA sequence: TGTGCCAGCAGTTTCAGGGAATCCTGGGGCTACACCTTC.

This chain joins TRBV9 and TRBJ1-4; 7 nucleotides agree with TRBD1. Germline CDR1 is SGDLS and CDR2 is YYNGEE. Trimming cost V 3 bases and J 8 bases; bases outside gene matches: 16. This CDR3 spans 17 amino acids. Here the CDR3 reads CASSDGEGAHEGEKLFF. CDR3 DNA sequence: TGTGCCAGCAGCGACGGGGAGGGGGCGCACGAAGGCGAAAAACTGTTTTTT.

The genes are TRBV25-1 and TRBJ1-1; D not resolved. Germline CDR1 reads MGHDK; CDR2 reads SYGVNS. With 1 base removed from V and 9 bases from J, the gap between germline ends came to 9 bases. This CDR3 has 12 amino acids. The CDR3 is CASSESPFQAFF. CDR3 coding DNA: TGTGCCAGCAGTGAATCCCCCTTTCAAGCTTTCTTT.

CDR3 region: CASRSGTSGYYSGANVLTF. DNA for the CDR3: TGTGCCAGCAGATCGGGGACTAGCGGATACTACTCTGGGGCCAACGTCCTGACTTTC. V is TRBV27 and J is TRBJ2-6; TRBD2 agrees at 11 bases. The V gene end was trimmed by 6 bases and the J gene end by 0 bases; junction bases not matched to a gene: 10. The germline V gene encodes CDR1 MNHEY and CDR2 SMNVEV (reference sequence). This CDR3 spans 19 amino acids.

V is TRBV11-2 and J is TRBJ2-5; 8 nucleotides match TRBD1. The CDR3 consists of 16 residues. Germline assignment: CDR1 SGHAT and CDR2 FQNNGV. The V segment lost 5 bases and the J segment 0 bases; nucleotides outside the gene matches: 8. The CDR3 is CASSASDREYQETQYF. CDR3 DNA sequence: TGTGCCAGCAGCGCCTCGGACAGGGAGTACCAAGAGACCCAGTACTTC.

The chain joins TRBV6-5 to TRBJ2-1; 13 bases align to TRBD2. The CDR3 is 15 residues long. Trimming cost V 2 bases and J 8 bases; bases outside gene matches: 3. CDR1 and CDR2 (germline): MNHEY, SVGAGI. CDR3 bases: TGTGCCAGCAGTTACATCGGGACTAGCGGGGATGAGCAGTTCTTC. Protein: CASSYIGTSGDEQFF.

This chain joins TRBV4-3 and TRBJ1-1; tentatively, D is TRBD1 (5 bases). The CDR3 length is 17 residues. The V end lost 0 bases, the J end lost 10 bases, and 24 bases lay between the germline ends. CDR1 is LGHNA, CDR2 YSLEER, per germline. The CDR3 DNA reads as TGCGCCAGCAGCCAAGAGATTGAGAGTGAGGGACGGCTTCTAGCTTTCTTT. This translates into CASSQEIESEGRLLAFF.

Points on this clone: Different DNA sequences within this sample yield the same CDR3. The rearrangement links TRBV11-1 to TRBJ1-1, with no clear D. Germline assignment: CDR1 SGHAT and CDR2 FQDESV (reference sequence). The V and J ends lost 6 bases and 1 base respectively, with 9 bases between them. This CDR3 has 13 residues. CDR3 sequence reads: CASSLAGNTEAFF. The CDR3 DNA reads TGTGCCAGCAGTCTGGCCGGGAACACTGAAGCTTTCTTT.

The V gene is TRBV5-4, the J gene TRBJ1-2; 7 nucleotides match TRBD1. The V segment lost 4 bases and the J segment 3 bases; nucleotides outside the gene matches: 9. The germline CDR1 and CDR2 sequences are SGHNT and YYREEE (reference sequence). The CDR3 sequence is 15 residues long. This CDR3 is CASSHTGANDYGYTF. The DNA for the CDR3 is TGTGCCAGCAGCCACACAGGGGCGAATGACTATGGCTACACCTTC.

With respect to this clone: In the same sample, other DNA sequences code for this CDR3. The chain uses TRBV13 and TRBJ1-2; D is unclear. Germline values: CDR1 PRHDT, CDR2 FYEKMQ (reference sequence). The CDR3 extends over 13 amino acids. Deletions cut 0 bases from V and 3 bases from J, with 5 bases between. The CDR3 sequence: CASSLGRDYGYTF. The CDR3 DNA reads TGTGCCAGCAGCTTAGGCAGAGACTATGGCTACACCTTC. Supplemented by reference TRBV13 and TRBJ1-2, the full variable domain reads AAGVIQSPRHLIKEKRETATLKCYPIPRHDTVYWYQQGPGQDPQFLISFYEKMQSDKGSIPDRFSAQQFSDYHSELNMSSLELGDSALYFCASSLGRDYGYTFGSGTRLTVV.

The J gene is TRBJ2-2, the V gene TRBV5-1, with 7 positions matching TRBD1. CDR1 SGHRS and CDR2 YFSETQ come from the germline V gene. V lost 3 bases, J lost 4 bases, and 12 bases stayed unmatched. The CDR3 length is 17 residues. CDR3 sequence (DNA): TGCGCCAGCAGCTACCGGGGACAGATCAAGAGCACCGGGGAGCTGTTTTTT. It translates to CASSYRGQIKSTGELFF.

The rearrangement links TRBV6-5 to TRBJ2-1; TRBD2 is a possible D gene (6 bases). This CDR3 has 12 residues. Trimming stripped 6 bases from V and 7 bases from J, with 10 bases between. Germline V CDR1 and CDR2: MNHEY, SVGAGI. The CDR3, as DNA: TGTGCCAGCAGCACCCTAGCGAATGAGCAGTTCTTC. The encoded protein is CASSTLANEQFF.

The chain uses TRBV27 and TRBJ1-3, with D unresolved. The CDR3 sequence is 16 residues long. Looked up from germline, CDR1 is MNHEY and CDR2 is SMNVEV (reference sequence). Trimming took off 5 bases at V and 1 base at J, with 15 bases between the two ends. The CDR3 coding sequence is TGTGCCAGCAGTCCATCCTTTGGGCCGTCTGGAAACACCATATATTTT. It encodes CASSPSFGPSGNTIYF.

The chain has TRBV7-9 and TRBJ2-3; no definite D call. Germline loops: CDR1 SEHNR, CDR2 FQNEAQ (reference sequence). The CDR3 totals 14 residues. Trimming stripped 6 bases from V and 2 bases from J, with 12 bases between. The CDR3 loop reads CASSYEAVTDTQYF. In DNA, the CDR3 is TGTGCCAGCAGTTACGAAGCCGTCACAGATACGCAGTATTTT.

CDR3 in amino acids: CAWSPLGGFADTQYF. The CDR3 nucleotides are TGTGCCTGGAGTCCCTTAGGGGGCTTCGCAGATACGCAGTATTTT. The genes are TRBV30 and TRBJ2-3; the match to TRBD1 covers 7 bases. CDR1 and CDR2 (germline): GTSNPN, SVGIG (reference sequence). CDR3 length: 15 residues. The junction had 9 bases not matched to a gene; V was cut back by 2 bases and J by 4 bases.

This rearrangement joins TRBV12-1 to TRBJ2-7; the D call TRBD1 from the table was never checked on the DNA. TRBV12-1 is termed a pseudogene. The CDR3 spans 15 residues. The DNA of the CDR3 is TGTGCCAGCAGCTTTGTCATTCTCAGGGTCCACGAGCAGTACTTC. This encodes CASSFVILRVHEQYF.

This chain uses TRBV7-6 with TRBJ1-2; 8 nucleotides line up with TRBD1. CDR3 size: 16 residues. V trimming: 5 bases; J trimming: 1 base; junction bases outside the gene matches: 9. Germline V gene lookup returns CDR1 SGHVS and CDR2 FNYEAQ. CDR3 loop: CASSDTNRGVNYGYTF. CDR3 coding DNA: TGTGCCAGCAGCGACACAAACAGGGGGGTTAACTATGGCTACACCTTC.

This sequence joins TRBV5-1 and TRBJ1-1, with D tentatively TRBD1 (5 bases). This CDR3 contains 17 residues. Germline V lookup: CDR1 SGHRS, CDR2 YFSETQ. V gave up 0 bases and J gave up 4 bases, with 19 bases separating them. The CDR3: CASSLAYTGGISTEAFF. The DNA for the CDR3 is TGCGCCAGCAGCTTGGCCTACACCGGGGGGATCAGCACTGAAGCTTTCTTT.

This chain connects TRBV9 to TRBJ1-4; TRBD1 is a possible D gene (5 bases). Trimming shortened V by 0 bases and J by 12 bases, and 15 bases separated the two germline ends. The CDR3 length is 14 residues. Germline values: CDR1 SGDLS, CDR2 YYNGEE. The CDR3 nucleotides are TGTGCCAGCAGCGTAGAGGCAGGTACGGGGGAACTGTTTTTT. Protein product: CASSVEAGTGELFF. The variable domain in full, with the rest retrieved from reference TRBV9 and TRBJ1-4, is DSGVTQTPKHLITATGQRVTLRCSPRSGDLSVYWYQQSLDQGLQFLIQYYNGEERAKGNILERFSAQQFPDLHSELNLSSLELGDSALYFCASSVEAGTGELFFGSGTQLSVL.

This chain links TRBV27 with TRBJ2-3; 9 bases fit TRBD2. The germline CDR1 and CDR2 sequences are MNHEY and SMNVEV (reference sequence). The CDR3 length is 16 residues. J was trimmed by 6 bases and V by 5 bases; bases with no gene match: 12. The CDR3 spells CASSPYPASGTDTQYF. The CDR3 region has the DNA TGTGCCAGCAGTCCATATCCCGCTAGCGGGACTGATACGCAGTATTTT.